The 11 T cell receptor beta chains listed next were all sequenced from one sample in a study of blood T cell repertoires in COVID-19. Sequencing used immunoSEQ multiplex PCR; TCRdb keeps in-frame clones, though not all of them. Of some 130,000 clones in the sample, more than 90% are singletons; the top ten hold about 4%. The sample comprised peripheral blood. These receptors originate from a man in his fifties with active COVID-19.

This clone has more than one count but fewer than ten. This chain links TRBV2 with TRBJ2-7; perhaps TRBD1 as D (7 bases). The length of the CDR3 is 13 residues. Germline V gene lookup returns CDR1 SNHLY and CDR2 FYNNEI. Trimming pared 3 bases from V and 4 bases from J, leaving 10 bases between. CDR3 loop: CASSDSGGYEQYV. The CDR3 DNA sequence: TGTGCCAGCAGTGACTCAGGGGGGTACGAGCAGTACGTC.

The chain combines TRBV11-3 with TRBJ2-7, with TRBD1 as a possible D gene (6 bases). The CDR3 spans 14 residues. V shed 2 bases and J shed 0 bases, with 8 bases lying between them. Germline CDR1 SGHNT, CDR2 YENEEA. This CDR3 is CASSLKGVSYEQYF. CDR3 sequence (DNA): TGTGCCAGCAGCTTAAAGGGGGTCTCCTACGAGCAGTACTTC.

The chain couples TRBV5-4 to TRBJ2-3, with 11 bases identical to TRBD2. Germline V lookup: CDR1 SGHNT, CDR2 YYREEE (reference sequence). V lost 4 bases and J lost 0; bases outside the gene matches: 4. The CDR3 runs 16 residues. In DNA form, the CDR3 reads TGTGCCAGCAGCCTGACTAGCGGGGAAAGCACAGATACGCAGTATTTT. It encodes CASSLTSGESTDTQYF.

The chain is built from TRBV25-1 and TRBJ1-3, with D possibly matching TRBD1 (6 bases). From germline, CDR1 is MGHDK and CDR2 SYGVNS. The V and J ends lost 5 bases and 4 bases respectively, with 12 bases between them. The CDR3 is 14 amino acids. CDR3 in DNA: TGTGCCAGCAGTACAGGGTCTTTCGGAAACACCATATATTTT. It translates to CASSTGSFGNTIYF.

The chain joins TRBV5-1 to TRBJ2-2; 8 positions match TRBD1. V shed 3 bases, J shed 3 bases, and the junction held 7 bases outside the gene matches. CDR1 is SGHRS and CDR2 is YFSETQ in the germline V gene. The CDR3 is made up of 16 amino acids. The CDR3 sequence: CASSSDRVTDTGELFF. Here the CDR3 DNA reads TGCGCCAGCAGCTCGGACAGGGTCACCGACACCGGGGAGCTGTTTTTT.

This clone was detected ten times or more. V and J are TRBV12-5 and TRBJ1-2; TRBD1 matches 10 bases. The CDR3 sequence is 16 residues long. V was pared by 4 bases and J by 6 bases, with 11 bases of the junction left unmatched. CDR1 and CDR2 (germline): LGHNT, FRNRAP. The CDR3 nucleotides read TGTGCTAGTGGTTCAGGAGGACAGGGGGTTTCTGATGGCTACACCTTC. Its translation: CASGSGGQGVSDGYTF. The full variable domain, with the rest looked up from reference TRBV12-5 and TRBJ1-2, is DARVTQTPRHKVTEMGQEVTMRCQPILGHNTVFWYRQTMMQGLELLAYFRNRAPLDDSGMPKDRFSAEMPDATLATLKIQPSEPRDSAVYFCASGSGGQGVSDGYTFGSGTRLTVV.

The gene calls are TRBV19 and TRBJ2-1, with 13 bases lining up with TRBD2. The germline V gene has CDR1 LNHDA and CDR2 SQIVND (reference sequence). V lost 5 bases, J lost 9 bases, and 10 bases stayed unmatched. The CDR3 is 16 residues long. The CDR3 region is CASSAGLAGVVGEQFF. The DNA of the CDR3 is TGTGCCAGTAGTGCCGGACTAGCGGGAGTTGTTGGTGAGCAGTTCTTC.

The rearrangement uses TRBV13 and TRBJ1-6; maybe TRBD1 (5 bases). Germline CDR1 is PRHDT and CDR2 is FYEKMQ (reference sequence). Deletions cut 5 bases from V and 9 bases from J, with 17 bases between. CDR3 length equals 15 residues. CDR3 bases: TGTGCCAGCAGCCCCGGGGAGGGGCGATCTTCACCCCTCCACTTT. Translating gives CASSPGEGRSSPLHF.

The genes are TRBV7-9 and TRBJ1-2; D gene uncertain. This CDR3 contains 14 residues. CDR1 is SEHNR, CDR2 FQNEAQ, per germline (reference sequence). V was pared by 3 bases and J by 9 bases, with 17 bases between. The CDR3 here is CASSFEREGLSYTF. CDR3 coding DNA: TGTGCCAGCAGCTTCGAGCGGGAGGGTTTGAGCTACACCTTC.

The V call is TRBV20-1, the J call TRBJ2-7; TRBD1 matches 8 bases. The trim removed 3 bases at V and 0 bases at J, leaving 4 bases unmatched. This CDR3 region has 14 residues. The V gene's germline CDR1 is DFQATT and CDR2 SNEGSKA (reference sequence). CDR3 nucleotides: TGCAGTGCTAGTCGGCAGGGGGCCTCCTACGAGCAGTACGTC. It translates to CSASRQGASYEQYV.

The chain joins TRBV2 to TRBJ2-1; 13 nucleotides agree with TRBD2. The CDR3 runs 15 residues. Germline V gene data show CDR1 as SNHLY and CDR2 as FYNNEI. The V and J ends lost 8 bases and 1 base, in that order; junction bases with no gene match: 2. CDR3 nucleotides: TGTGCCAGCCGGACTAGCGGGAGTTCCTACAATGAGCAGTTCTTC. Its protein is CASRTSGSSYNEQFF.